These 2 T cell receptor beta chains were all obtained from the same sample, sequenced in a study of blood T cell repertoires in COVID-19. Profiled with immunoSEQ multiplex PCR; TCRdb holds only in-frame clones, not every one. The sample records 95,000 to 150,000 clones, 80% to 90% being singletons. The sample comprised peripheral blood. Receptors originate from a man at least 80 years old with active or convalescent COVID-19.

For the CDR3, the DNA is TGTGCCAGCTCACCACTTAACAAAATCTCCTATAATTCACCCCTCCACTTT. Its protein is CASSPLNKISYNSPLHF. V gene TRBV18 combines with J gene TRBJ1-6; no clear D. Looked up from germline, CDR1 is KGHSH and CDR2 is LQKENI. CDR3 length: 17 residues. Trimming shortened V by 1 base and J by 0 bases, and 10 bases separated the two germline ends.

The chain employs TRBV6-1 and TRBJ1-5; weak D call: TRBD1 (6 bases). The V end lost 2 bases, the J end lost 6 bases, and 20 bases lay between the germline ends. The germline gives CDR1 MNHNS, CDR2 SASEGT. The CDR3 sequence is 17 residues long. The CDR3 DNA reads as TGTGCCAGCAGTGAAAAGGGTACAGGGACAACGCTTCAGCCCCAGCATTTT. Translating it yields CASSEKGTGTTLQPQHF.